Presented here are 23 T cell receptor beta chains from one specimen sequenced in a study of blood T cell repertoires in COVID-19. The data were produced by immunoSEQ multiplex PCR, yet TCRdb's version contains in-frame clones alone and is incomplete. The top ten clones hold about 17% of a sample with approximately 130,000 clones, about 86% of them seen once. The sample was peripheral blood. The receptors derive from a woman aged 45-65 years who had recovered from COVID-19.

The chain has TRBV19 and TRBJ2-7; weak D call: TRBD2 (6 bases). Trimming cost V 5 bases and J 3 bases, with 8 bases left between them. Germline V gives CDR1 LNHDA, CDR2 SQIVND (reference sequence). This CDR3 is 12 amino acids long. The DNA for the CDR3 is TGTGCCAGTAGTGGAGGGTTCTACGAGCAGTACTTC. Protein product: CASSGGFYEQYF.

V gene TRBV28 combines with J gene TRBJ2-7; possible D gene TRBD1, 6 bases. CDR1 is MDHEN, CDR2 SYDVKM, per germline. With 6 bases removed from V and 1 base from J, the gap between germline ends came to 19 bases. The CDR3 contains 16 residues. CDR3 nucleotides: TGTGCCAGCAGGGGTCGTGGGGGCAGGGGATCCTACGAGCAGTACTTC. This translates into CASRGRGGRGSYEQYF.

CDR3 loop: CASTESLGPTYEQYF. The CDR3 DNA follows: TGTGCCAGCACCGAGAGTCTGGGGCCAACCTACGAGCAGTACTTC. The chain joins TRBV9 to TRBJ2-7; perhaps TRBD1 as D (5 bases). CDR3 size: 15 residues. The germline V gene has CDR1 SGDLS and CDR2 YYNGEE. The V end was cut by 6 bases, the J end by 2 bases, with 18 bases between.

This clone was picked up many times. CDR3 in amino acids: CASSLAPAPGPYGYTF. DNA for the CDR3: TGTGCCAGCAGCTTAGCGCCGGCACCAGGGCCCTATGGCTACACCTTC. The chain uses TRBV7-9 and TRBJ1-2, with a tentative D call TRBD1 (5 bases). Per germline, CDR1 SEHNR and CDR2 FQNEAQ (reference sequence). The CDR3 is made up of 16 amino acids. V was pared by 0 bases and J by 4 bases, with 15 bases between.

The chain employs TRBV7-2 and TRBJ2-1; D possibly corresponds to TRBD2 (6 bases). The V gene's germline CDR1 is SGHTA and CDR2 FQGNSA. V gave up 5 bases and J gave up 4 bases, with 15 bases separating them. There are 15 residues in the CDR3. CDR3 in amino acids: CASSPRWSGYNEQFF. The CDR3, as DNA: TGTGCCAGCAGCCCCCGGTGGAGCGGGTACAATGAGCAGTTCTTC.

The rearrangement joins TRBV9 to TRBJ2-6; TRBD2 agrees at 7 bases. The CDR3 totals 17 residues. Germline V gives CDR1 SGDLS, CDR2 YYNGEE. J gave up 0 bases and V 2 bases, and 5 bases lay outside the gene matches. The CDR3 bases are TGTGCCAGCAGCGTTCTAGCGGAATACTCTGGGGCCAACGTCCTGACTTTC. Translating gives CASSVLAEYSGANVLTF.

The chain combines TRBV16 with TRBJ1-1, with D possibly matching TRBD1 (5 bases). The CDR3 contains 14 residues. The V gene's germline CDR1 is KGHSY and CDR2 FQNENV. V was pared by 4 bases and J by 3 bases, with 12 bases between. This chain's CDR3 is CASSLLRGYTEAFF. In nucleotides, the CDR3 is TGTGCCAGCAGCCTCCTCCGGGGGTACACTGAAGCTTTCTTT. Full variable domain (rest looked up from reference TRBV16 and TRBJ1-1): GEEVAQTPKHLVRGEGQKAKLYCAPIKGHSYVFWYQQVLKNEFKFLISFQNENVFDETGMPKERFSAKCLPNSPCSLEIQATKLEDSAVYFCASSLLRGYTEAFFGQGTRLTVV.

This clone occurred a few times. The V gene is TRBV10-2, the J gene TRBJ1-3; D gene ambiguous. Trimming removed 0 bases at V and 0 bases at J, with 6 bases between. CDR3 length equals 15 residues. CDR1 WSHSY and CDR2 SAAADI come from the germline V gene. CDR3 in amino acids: CASSESYGSGNTIYF. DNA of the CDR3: TGCGCCAGCAGTGAGTCCTACGGCTCTGGAAACACCATATATTTT.

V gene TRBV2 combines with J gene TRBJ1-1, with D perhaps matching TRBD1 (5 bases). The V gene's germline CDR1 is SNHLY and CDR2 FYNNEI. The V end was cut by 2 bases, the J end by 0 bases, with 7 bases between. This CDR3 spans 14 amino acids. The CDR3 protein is CASSELGLNTEAFF. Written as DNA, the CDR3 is TGTGCCAGCAGTGAATTGGGGCTGAACACTGAAGCTTTCTTT.

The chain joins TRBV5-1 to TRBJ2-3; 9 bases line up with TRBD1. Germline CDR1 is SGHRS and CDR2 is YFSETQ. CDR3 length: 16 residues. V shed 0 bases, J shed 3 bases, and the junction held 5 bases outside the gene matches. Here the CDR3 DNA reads TGCGCCAGCAGCTTGGATGGGACAGGGACTACAGATACGCAGTATTTT. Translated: CASSLDGTGTTDTQYF.

CDR3 region: CASRVGARTYEQYF. The CDR3 bases are TGTGCCAGCAGGGTGGGAGCCCGAACCTACGAGCAGTACTTC. This chain uses TRBV27 with TRBJ2-7; possibly TRBD2 for D (5 bases). V was pared by 6 bases and J by 2 bases, with 14 bases between. Germline CDR1 and CDR2: MNHEY and SMNVEV (reference sequence). This CDR3 has 14 residues.

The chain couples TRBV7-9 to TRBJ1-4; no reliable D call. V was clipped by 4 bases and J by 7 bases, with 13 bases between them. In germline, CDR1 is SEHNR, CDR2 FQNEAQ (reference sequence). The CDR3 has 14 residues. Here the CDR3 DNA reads TGTGCCAGCAGCTACGAGGTTTTTAGTGAAAAACTGTTTTTT. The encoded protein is CASSYEVFSEKLFF.

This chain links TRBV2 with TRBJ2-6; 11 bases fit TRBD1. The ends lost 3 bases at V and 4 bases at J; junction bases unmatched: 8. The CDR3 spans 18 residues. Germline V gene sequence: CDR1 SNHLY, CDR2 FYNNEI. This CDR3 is CASSDRTGGSFGANVLTF. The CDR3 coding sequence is TGTGCCAGCAGTGATAGGACAGGGGGCTCCTTCGGGGCCAACGTCCTGACTTTC.

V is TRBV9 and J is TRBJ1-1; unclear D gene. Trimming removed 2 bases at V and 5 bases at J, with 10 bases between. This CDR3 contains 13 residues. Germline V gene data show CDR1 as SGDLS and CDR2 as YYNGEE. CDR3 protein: CASSVGVWTEAFF. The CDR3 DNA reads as TGTGCCAGCAGCGTCGGGGTGTGGACTGAAGCTTTCTTT.

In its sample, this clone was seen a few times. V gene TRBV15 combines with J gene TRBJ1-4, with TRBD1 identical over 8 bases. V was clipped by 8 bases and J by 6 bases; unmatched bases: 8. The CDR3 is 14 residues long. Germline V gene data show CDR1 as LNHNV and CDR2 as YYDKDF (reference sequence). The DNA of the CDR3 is TGTGCCACCCGTACAGGGGGGGGACATGAAAAACTGTTTTTT. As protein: CATRTGGGHEKLFF.

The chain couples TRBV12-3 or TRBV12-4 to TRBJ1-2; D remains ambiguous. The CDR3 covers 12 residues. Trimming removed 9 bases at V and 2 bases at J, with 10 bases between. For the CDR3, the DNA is TGTGCCAGTTTGAGGCAGAACTATGGCTACACCTTC. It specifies CASLRQNYGYTF.

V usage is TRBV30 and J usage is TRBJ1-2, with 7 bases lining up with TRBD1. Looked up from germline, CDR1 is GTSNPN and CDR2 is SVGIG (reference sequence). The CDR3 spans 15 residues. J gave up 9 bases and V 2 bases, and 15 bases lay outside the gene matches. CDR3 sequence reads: CAWSWLGTVAICYTF. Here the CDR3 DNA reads TGTGCCTGGAGTTGGTTGGGGACAGTTGCTATTTGCTACACCTTC.

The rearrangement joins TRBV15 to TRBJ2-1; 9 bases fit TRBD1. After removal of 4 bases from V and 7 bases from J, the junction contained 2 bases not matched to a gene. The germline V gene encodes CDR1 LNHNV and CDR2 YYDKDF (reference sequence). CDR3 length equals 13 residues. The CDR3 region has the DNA TGTGCCACCAGCACGGACAGGGGAAATGAGCAGTTCTTC. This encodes CATSTDRGNEQFF.

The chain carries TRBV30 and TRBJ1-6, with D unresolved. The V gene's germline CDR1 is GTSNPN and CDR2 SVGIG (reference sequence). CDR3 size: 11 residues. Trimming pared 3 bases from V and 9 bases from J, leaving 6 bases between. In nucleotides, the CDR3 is TGTGCCTGGAGGAGAAGTTCACCCCTCCACTTT. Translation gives CAWRRSSPLHF.

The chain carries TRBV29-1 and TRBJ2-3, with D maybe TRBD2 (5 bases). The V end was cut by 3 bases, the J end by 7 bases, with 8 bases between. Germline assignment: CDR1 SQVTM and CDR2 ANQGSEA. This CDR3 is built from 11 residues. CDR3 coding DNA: TGCAGCGTTGATGAGGGCTATACGCAGTATTTT. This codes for CSVDEGYTQYF.

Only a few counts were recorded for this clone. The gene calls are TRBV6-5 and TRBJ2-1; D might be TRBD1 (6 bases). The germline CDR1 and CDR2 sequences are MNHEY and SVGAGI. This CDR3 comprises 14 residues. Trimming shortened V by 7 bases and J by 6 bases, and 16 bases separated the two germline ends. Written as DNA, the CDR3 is TGTGCCAGCAAGAGACAGGTTCGAAGCAATGAGCAGTTCTTC. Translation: CASKRQVRSNEQFF.

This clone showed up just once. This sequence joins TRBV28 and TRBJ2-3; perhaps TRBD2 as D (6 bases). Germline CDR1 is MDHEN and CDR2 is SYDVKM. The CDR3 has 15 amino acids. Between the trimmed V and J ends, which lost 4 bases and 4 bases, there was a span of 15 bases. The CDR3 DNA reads TGTGCCAGCAGTTCCCCAGGGACTTTTTCAGATACGCAGTATTTT. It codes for CASSSPGTFSDTQYF.

The CDR3 loop is CASSLRDSYPVETQYF. The CDR3 coding sequence is TGTGCCAGCAGCCTAAGGGACTCCTATCCCGTAGAGACCCAGTACTTC. This chain connects TRBV3-1 (or the pseudogene TRBV3-2) to TRBJ2-5, with a weak D call TRBD2 (6 bases). V was trimmed by 4 bases and J by 4 bases, leaving 19 bases between them. The CDR3 extends over 16 amino acids. The germline gives CDR1 LGHDT, CDR2 YNNKEL (reference sequence).